Below are 10 T cell receptor beta chains sequenced from a single sample in a study of glioma-infiltrating T cells. Amplification of TCR alpha and beta CDR3 regions from RNA used iRepertoire nested multiplex PCR. Each CDR3 protein gets one entry after TCRdb re-called the multiplex PCR reads with MiXCR. The data show about 130,000 distinct CDR3 sequences, about 25% seen once. The sample consisted of glioma tissue, nonneoplastic brain tissue, or PBMCs (not recorded which). These receptors originate from a human donor with low-grade glioma or glioblastoma, undergoing nonglioma brain surgery, or in good health (not recorded which).

This clonotype was observed many times. The chain combines TRBV7-2 with TRBJ1-1, with 9 bases aligning to TRBD1. V lost 3 bases, J lost 5 bases, and 4 bases stayed unmatched. CDR1 SGHTA and CDR2 FQGNSA come from the germline V gene. CDR3 length: 14 residues. The CDR3 spells CASSFQGTGTEAFF. CDR3 bases: TGTGCCAGCAGCTTCCAGGGGACAGGGACTGAAGCTTTCTTT. The whole variable domain, remainder taken from reference TRBV7-2 and TRBJ1-1, is GAGVSQSPSNKVTEKGKDVELRCDPISGHTALYWYRQSLGQGLEFLIYFQGNSAPDKSGLPSDRFSAERTGGSVSTLTIQRTQQEDSAVYLCASSFQGTGTEAFFGQGTRLTVV.

This clonotype was detected a few times. The rearrangement links TRBV24-1 to TRBJ1-2; 9 bases are shared with TRBD1. The CDR3 has 14 residues. The V segment lost 4 bases and the J segment 4 bases; nucleotides outside the gene matches: 3. Looked up from germline, CDR1 is KGHDR and CDR2 is SFDVKD. The CDR3 DNA reads TGTGCCACCAGTGACCGGACAGGGGCCTATGGCTACACCTTC. Translated: CATSDRTGAYGYTF.

This clonotype was seen many times. The chain combines TRBV7-9 with TRBJ2-1; D unclear. CDR1 is SEHNR and CDR2 is FQNEAQ in the germline V gene (reference sequence). V lost 0 bases, J lost 10 bases, and 4 bases lay in between. The CDR3 extends over 11 amino acids. CDR3 in amino acids: CASSLAWEQFF. The DNA of the CDR3 is TGTGCCAGCAGCTTAGCGTGGGAGCAGTTCTTC.

The chain uses TRBV7-2 and TRBJ1-2; possibly TRBD1 for D (5 bases). The V end lost 5 bases, the J end lost 3 bases, and 16 bases lay between the germline ends. The CDR3 is 15 residues long. Germline V lookup: CDR1 SGHTA, CDR2 FQGNSA. CDR3 sequence reads: CASSPSGTDYYGYTF. The CDR3 DNA is TGTGCCAGCAGCCCTAGCGGGACGGATTACTATGGCTACACCTTC.

This clonotype has at least ten counts. The chain couples TRBV7-2 to TRBJ1-5; D is unclear. V was trimmed by 4 bases and J by 5 bases, leaving 9 bases between them. This CDR3 has 13 amino acids. The germline gives CDR1 SGHTA, CDR2 FQGNSA. Here the CDR3 DNA reads TGTGCCAGCAGCTCCGAGGGCGATCAGCCCCAGCATTTT. The encoded protein is CASSSEGDQPQHF.

In its sample, this clonotype was seen many times. V and J are TRBV6-6 and TRBJ1-1; no reliable D call. This CDR3 has 11 residues. Germline loops: CDR1 MNHNY, CDR2 SVGAGI (reference sequence). V was pared by 2 bases and J by 11 bases, with 9 bases between. The CDR3 sequence: CASSYGQRAFF. The DNA of the CDR3 is TGTGCCAGCAGTTACGGGCAGCGGGCTTTCTTT.

The chain has TRBV7-9 and TRBJ2-2; D is unresolved. Germline CDR1 is SEHNR and CDR2 is FQNEAQ (reference sequence). V was shortened by 5 bases and J by 9 bases, with 7 bases between the two germline ends. The CDR3 totals 11 residues. CDR3 in DNA: TGTGCCAGCAGCACCCCCCGGGAGCTGTTTTTT. This gives the protein CASSTPRELFF.

The J gene is TRBJ2-7, the V gene TRBV2; either TRBD1 or TRBD2 may supply D (6 bases each). V was pared by 0 bases and J by 0 bases, with 12 bases between. CDR3 length: 16 amino acids. Germline loops: CDR1 SNHLY, CDR2 FYNNEI. In nucleotides, the CDR3 is TGTGCCAGCAGTGAAGCGCGGGACACGAGCTCCTACGAGCAGTACGTC. Encoded protein: CASSEARDTSSYEQYV.

By share, this clonotype ranks as medium-sized (0.01 to 0.1%). V gene TRBV15 combines with J gene TRBJ1-2; possible D gene TRBD1, 6 bases. Per germline, CDR1 LNHNV and CDR2 YYDKDF (reference sequence). Trimming shortened V by 4 bases and J by 3 bases, and 9 bases separated the two germline ends. The CDR3 is 13 amino acids. This chain's CDR3 is CATSTGHDYGYTF. The CDR3 DNA follows: TGTGCCACCAGCACGGGACACGACTATGGCTACACCTTC.

Many counts were recorded for this clonotype. The CDR3 protein is CAVTGTMNTGELFF. The CDR3 nucleotides are TGTGCCGTAACCGGGACCATGAACACCGGGGAGCTGTTTTTT. The chain links TRBV6-1 to TRBJ2-2; D tentatively fits TRBD1 or TRBD2 (5 bases each). The CDR3 runs to 14 residues. CDR1 and CDR2 from the germline V gene are MNHNS and SASEGT. V lost 11 bases to trimming and J lost 1 base, with 14 bases between them.